Below, 22 T cell receptor beta chains from the same sample are listed, as sequenced in a study of Graves' ophthalmopathy and Graves' hyperthyroidism. RNA transcripts provided the template for amplifying TCR beta CDR3 regions. HTBI primers were used in a first-round RT-PCR, which preceded a second-round multiplex PCR. Each CDR3 protein is one row after TCRdb ran MiXCR on the multiplex PCR reads. This sample has roughly 230,000 distinct CDR3 sequences; around a fifth occur once, and the top ten carry 43%. Sequencing was carried out using peripheral blood. Receptors were obtained from a woman in her fifties or sixties with Graves' ophthalmopathy.

The table lists this clonotype with many counts. The chain joins TRBV2 to TRBJ2-7; no clear D. Trimming removed 7 bases from V and 2 bases from J, with 9 bases in between. In germline, CDR1 is SNHLY, CDR2 FYNNEI. The CDR3 is 12 residues long. CDR3 coding DNA: TGTGCCAGCACTGTCGACGCCTACGAGCAGTACTTC. This codes for CASTVDAYEQYF.

This clonotype appeared many times. The chain links TRBV14 to TRBJ1-6; no firm D call. Germline assignment: CDR1 SGHDN and CDR2 FVKESK. Deletions cut 0 bases from V and 4 bases from J, with 10 bases between. The CDR3 has 16 amino acids. DNA for the CDR3: TGTGCCAGCAGCCAAGAATGGCCACTGTATAATTCACCCCTCCACTTT. The encoded protein is CASSQEWPLYNSPLHF.

The CDR3 protein is CASSYRDTVYEQYF. The DNA for the CDR3 is TGTGCCAGCAGTTACCGGGACACAGTCTACGAGCAGTACTTC. The chain links TRBV6-2 or TRBV6-3 to TRBJ2-7, with D perhaps matching TRBD1 (6 bases). Trimming removed 2 bases at V and 3 bases at J, with 11 bases between. The CDR3 extends over 14 amino acids. Germline V gene lookup returns CDR1 MNHEY and CDR2 SVGEGT.

This clonotype has at least ten counts. V and J are TRBV24-1 and TRBJ2-7; maybe TRBD1 (6 bases). V lost 4 bases and J lost 0, with 12 bases in between. Germline V gene data show CDR1 as KGHDR and CDR2 as SFDVKD. The CDR3 contains 15 residues. The CDR3 spells CATSDRDIYSYEQYF. The CDR3 DNA is TGTGCCACCAGTGACCGGGACATTTACTCCTACGAGCAGTACTTC.

V and J are TRBV6-5 and TRBJ1-2, with D possibly being TRBD1 (5 bases). This CDR3 is built from 14 residues. Trimming pared 8 bases from V and 7 bases from J, leaving 20 bases between. CDR1 and CDR2 from the germline V gene are MNHEY and SVGAGI. This CDR3 reads CASVGAGTVGGYTF. The CDR3 coding sequence is TGTGCCAGCGTTGGGGCAGGGACGGTCGGTGGCTACACCTTC.

This clonotype has at least ten counts. This chain uses TRBV7-2 with TRBJ2-7; 10 bases match TRBD2. The germline V gene has CDR1 SGHTA and CDR2 FQGNSA. The CDR3 is made up of 15 amino acids. V was clipped by 5 bases and J by 1 base; unmatched bases: 5. CDR3 loop: CASSQPGLASYEQYF. The DNA for the CDR3 is TGTGCCAGCAGCCAACCGGGACTAGCGTCCTACGAGCAGTACTTC.

This clonotype was found many times. The chain carries TRBV7-2 and TRBJ2-7; perhaps TRBD2 as D (6 bases). V lost 2 bases to trimming and J lost 5 bases, with 16 bases between them. Germline loops: CDR1 SGHTA, CDR2 FQGNSA. The CDR3 is 15 amino acids. CDR3 sequence: CASSLSFAGRNEQYF. The CDR3, as DNA: TGTGCCAGCAGCTTATCCTTTGCGGGAAGGAACGAGCAGTACTTC.

On this clonotype itself: A much larger clonotype is one base distant, so this may be a read error. The chain carries TRBV2 and TRBJ2-4, with 7 bases fitting TRBD2. Germline CDR1 is SNHLY and CDR2 is FYNNEI. The CDR3 consists of 12 residues. The CDR3 sequence: CPSREGSNIQYF. The CDR3 nucleotides are TGTCCCAGCAGGGAGGGGTCAAACATTCAGTACTTC. Using reference TRBV2 and TRBJ2-4 for the parts outside the CDR3, the full variable domain is EPEVTQTPSHQVTQMGQEVILRCVPISNHLYFYWYRQILGQKVEFLVSFYNNEISEKSEIFDDQFSVERPDGSNFTLKIRSTKLEDSAMYFCPSREGSNIQYFGAGTRLSVL.

This clonotype was recorded many times. V and J are TRBV6-1 and TRBJ1-5, with D unresolved. The CDR3 has 12 amino acids. V was shortened by 6 bases and J by 6 bases, with 9 bases between the two germline ends. Germline V gene data show CDR1 as MNHNS and CDR2 as SASEGT. CDR3 region: CASSSPSQPQHF. The CDR3 DNA sequence: TGTGCCAGCAGCAGCCCTAGTCAGCCCCAGCATTTT.

At least ten counts were recorded for this clonotype. The V call is TRBV19, the J call TRBJ2-5, with D uncertain. The CDR3 has 15 amino acids. V was clipped by 8 bases and J by 1 base, with 17 bases between them. CDR1 is LNHDA and CDR2 is SQIVND in the germline V gene (reference sequence). The CDR3 reads CASRSLDQAQETQYF. CDR3 nucleotide sequence: TGTGCCAGTCGATCCCTTGACCAGGCCCAAGAGACCCAGTACTTC.

V gene TRBV28 combines with J gene TRBJ1-5; 10 bases align to TRBD1. Germline loops: CDR1 MDHEN, CDR2 SYDVKM. This CDR3 comprises 15 residues. Germline trimming cut 7 bases from V and 4 bases from J; bases unmatched to any gene: 7. The CDR3 DNA sequence: TGTGCCAGCACCCTGGGACAGGGGATAAATCAGCCCCAGCATTTT. This translates into CASTLGQGINQPQHF.

The table lists this clonotype with many counts. The junction and the germline gene differ at one end; a read error may be behind it. The rearrangement joins TRBV7-2 to TRBJ2-5, with 7 nucleotides matching TRBD2. CDR3 size: 13 residues. The germline CDR1 and CDR2 sequences are SGHTA and FQGNSA. The CDR3 DNA reads TGTGCCAGCAGCCCTGGGCCTAGCGGCGGCCCGTGGTTC. Translated: CASSPGPSGGPWF.

This clonotype was observed many times. The chain is built from TRBV6-1 and TRBJ1-5; no clear D gene. V gave up 4 bases and J gave up 2 bases, with 9 bases separating them. The germline V gene has CDR1 MNHNS and CDR2 SASEGT. The length of the CDR3 is 14 residues. The CDR3: CASSADGGNQPQHF. CDR3 nucleotides: TGTGCCAGCAGTGCCGACGGGGGCAATCAGCCCCAGCATTTT.

The table lists this clonotype with many counts. V is TRBV5-1 and J is TRBJ2-7; TRBD1 matches 9 bases. CDR3 size: 18 residues. The ends lost 3 bases at V and 2 bases at J; junction bases unmatched: 15. Germline loops: CDR1 SGHRS, CDR2 YFSETQ. CDR3 sequence (DNA): TGCGCCAGCAGCTCCATACGCTTGGACAGGGGTCGTGCCTACGAGCAGTACTTC. It encodes CASSSIRLDRGRAYEQYF.

This clonotype has a count of ten or more. This sequence joins TRBV27 and TRBJ1-5, with unresolved D. The CDR3 runs 14 residues. The germline V gene has CDR1 MNHEY and CDR2 SMNVEV (reference sequence). Trimming removed 7 bases from V and 2 bases from J, with 12 bases in between. CDR3 loop: CASTNLLGNQPQHF. The CDR3 region has the DNA TGTGCCAGCACCAATCTCCTGGGCAATCAGCCCCAGCATTTT.

Ten or more counts support this clonotype. The rearrangement uses TRBV10-3 and TRBJ2-2, with 8 positions matching TRBD1. Germline V gene sequence: CDR1 ENHRY, CDR2 SYGVKD. This CDR3 has 15 residues. V lost 9 bases and J lost 2; bases outside the gene matches: 8. CDR3 amino acids: CAISPGGPNTGELFF. DNA for the CDR3: TGTGCCATTTCCCCAGGGGGCCCTAACACCGGGGAGCTGTTTTTT.

Ten or more counts support this clonotype. This rearrangement joins TRBV28 to TRBJ1-2; D is undetermined. The germline V and J ends were trimmed by 3 bases and 4 bases, with 6 bases remaining between them. CDR1 and CDR2 (germline): MDHEN, SYDVKM. The CDR3 spans 12 residues. This chain's CDR3 is CASSFAGYGYTF. The CDR3 DNA reads TGTGCCAGCAGTTTCGCCGGCTATGGCTACACCTTC.

This clonotype was observed a few times. The V gene is TRBV6-5, the J gene TRBJ2-3, with TRBD2 identical over 8 bases. With V trimmed by 7 bases and J by 2 bases, 5 bases remained unmatched. The CDR3 contains 14 residues. CDR1 and CDR2 (germline): MNHEY, SVGAGI. The CDR3 nucleotides read TGTGCCAGCACGGGGGGGGTTGACACAGATACGCAGTATTTT. Amino acid sequence: CASTGGVDTDTQYF.

This clonotype was seen ten or more times. The J gene is TRBJ1-1, the V gene TRBV18; D is perhaps TRBD1 (5 bases). V was trimmed by 1 base and J by 1 base, leaving 10 bases between them. The CDR3 is made up of 15 amino acids. The V gene's germline CDR1 is KGHSH and CDR2 LQKENI. CDR3 in DNA: TGTGCCAGCTCACCACGGGGGACGGAGAACACTGAAGCTTTCTTT. It specifies CASSPRGTENTEAFF.

In its sample, this clonotype was seen a few times. The chain uses TRBV5-1 and TRBJ2-7, with 7 bases aligning to TRBD1. Unmatched junction bases numbered 5, after V lost 2 bases and J lost 3 bases. The CDR3 is made up of 14 amino acids. CDR1 is SGHRS and CDR2 is YFSETQ in the germline V gene. CDR3 nucleotide sequence: TGCGCCAGCAGCTTACCGGGACAGAACTACGAGCAGTACTTC. Its translation: CASSLPGQNYEQYF.

This clonotype was found many times. The chain links TRBV11-2 to TRBJ2-7; tentative D call: TRBD2 (5 bases). V was shortened by 5 bases and J by 5 bases, with 13 bases between the two germline ends. The CDR3 spans 13 residues. CDR1 is SGHAT and CDR2 is FQNNGV in the germline V gene. The CDR3 sequence is CASSLRRGNEQYF. The CDR3 DNA sequence: TGTGCCAGCAGCCTTAGACGGGGAAACGAGCAGTACTTC.

The chain employs TRBV6-9 and TRBJ2-7; TRBD2 aligns across 13 bases. The J segment lost 3 bases and the V segment lost 5 bases, leaving 16 bases of the junction unmatched. The germline V gene encodes CDR1 MNHGY and CDR2 SVAAGI. The CDR3 length is 19 residues. In nucleotides, the CDR3 is TGTGCCAGCAGTGAACCTGTGACTAGCGGGAGGATAGGCGTCTACGAGCAGTACTTC. Amino acid sequence: CASSEPVTSGRIGVYEQYF.